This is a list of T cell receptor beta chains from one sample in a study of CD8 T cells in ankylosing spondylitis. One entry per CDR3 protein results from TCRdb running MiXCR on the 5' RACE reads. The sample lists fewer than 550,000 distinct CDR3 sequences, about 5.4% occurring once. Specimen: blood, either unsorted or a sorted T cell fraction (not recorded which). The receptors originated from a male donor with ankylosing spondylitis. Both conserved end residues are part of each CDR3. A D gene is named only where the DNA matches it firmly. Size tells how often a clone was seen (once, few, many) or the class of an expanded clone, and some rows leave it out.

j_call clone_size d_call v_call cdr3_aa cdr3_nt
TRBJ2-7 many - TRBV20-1 CSAREESKSYEQYF TGCAGTGCTAGAGAGGAATCCAAGTCCTACGAGCAGTACTTC
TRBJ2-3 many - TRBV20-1 CSATQPTDTQYF TGCAGTGCTACACAACCGACAGATACGCAGTATTTT
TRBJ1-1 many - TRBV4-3 CASSSWGHMNTEAFF TGCGCCAGCAGCTCCTGGGGACACATGAACACTGAAGCTTTCTTT
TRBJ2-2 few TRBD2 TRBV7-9 CASSLARTSGTGELFF TGTGCCAGCAGCTTAGCTAGGACTAGCGGCACCGGGGAGCTGTTTTTT
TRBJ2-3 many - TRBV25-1 CASNGRSTDTQYF TGTGCCAGCAATGGACGGAGCACAGATACGCAGTATTTT
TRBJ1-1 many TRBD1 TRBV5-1 CASSPWTGLGTEAFF TGCGCCAGCAGCCCGTGGACAGGATTAGGCACTGAAGCTTTCTTT
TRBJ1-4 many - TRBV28 CASSFLGTEGEKLFF TGTGCCAGCAGTTTCCTGGGGACGGAGGGTGAAAAACTGTTTTTT
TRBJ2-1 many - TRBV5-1 CASSFRDPLNNEQFF TGCGCCAGCAGCTTCCGGGACCCACTTAACAATGAGCAGTTCTTC
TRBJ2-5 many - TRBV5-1 CASSLDVGEGETQYF TGCGCCAGCAGCTTGGATGTGGGAGAGGGAGAGACCCAGTACTTC
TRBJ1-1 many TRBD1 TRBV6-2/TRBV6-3 CASSSLQGASAEAFF TGTGCCAGCAGTTCCTTACAGGGGGCGAGCGCTGAAGCTTTCTTT
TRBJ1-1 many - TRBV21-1 CASSARRGNSEAFF TGTGCCAGCAGCGCCCGCAGGGGCAACTCTGAAGCTTTCTTT
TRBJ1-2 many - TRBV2 CASGLGHGYTF TGTGCCAGCGGGTTGGGCCATGGCTACACCTTC
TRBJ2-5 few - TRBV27 CASSPQWGVETQYF TGTGCCAGCAGTCCCCAATGGGGTGTGGAGACCCAGTACTTC
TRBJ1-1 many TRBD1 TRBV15 CATTPDRIYEAFF TGTGCCACCACCCCGGACAGGATATATGAAGCTTTCTTT
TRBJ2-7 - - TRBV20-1 CSAREGGADYYEQYF TGCAGTGCTAGAGAGGGCGGGGCGGATTACTACGAGCAGTACTTC
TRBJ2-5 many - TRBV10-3 CAISDLNGETQYF TGTGCCATCAGTGACCTAAACGGGGAGACCCAGTACTTC
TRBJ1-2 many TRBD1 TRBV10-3 CAIRGDSSPDGILYGYTF TGTGCCATCAGGGGGGACAGCAGTCCGGACGGGATATTATATGGCTACACCTTC
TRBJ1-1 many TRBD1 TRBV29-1 CSVGGQLNTEAFF TGCAGCGTTGGGGGACAGCTGAACACTGAAGCTTTCTTT
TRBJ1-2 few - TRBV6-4 CASSDDSSNYGYTF TGTGCCAGCAGTGATGACAGCTCTAACTATGGCTACACCTTC
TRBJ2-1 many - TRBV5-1 CASSLAPGMEREQFF TGCGCCAGCAGCTTGGCGCCCGGTATGGAACGTGAGCAGTTCTTC
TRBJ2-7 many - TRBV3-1 CASSPVYPPSSYEQYF TGTGCCAGCAGCCCCGTCTATCCACCCAGCTCCTACGAGCAGTACTTC
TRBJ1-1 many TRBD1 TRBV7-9 CASSPTGESSEAFF TGTGCCAGCAGCCCCACAGGGGAGAGCTCTGAAGCTTTCTTT
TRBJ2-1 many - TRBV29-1 CSAQTGFAYNEQFF TGCAGCGCCCAGACCGGGTTCGCCTACAATGAGCAGTTCTTC
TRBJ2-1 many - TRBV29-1 CSVGGRLSYNEQFF TGCAGCGTGGGGGGGCGTCTGTCCTACAATGAGCAGTTCTTC
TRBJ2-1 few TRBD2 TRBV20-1 CSARYLAGVNEQFF TGCAGTGCTAGGTATCTAGCGGGGGTAAATGAGCAGTTCTTC
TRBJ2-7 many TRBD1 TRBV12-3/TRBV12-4 CASSEQTGTDEQYF TGTGCCAGCAGTGAACAGACAGGGACCGACGAGCAGTACTTC
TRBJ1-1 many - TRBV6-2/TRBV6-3 CASSEEGRGETEAFF TGTGCCAGCAGCGAAGAGGGGAGGGGGGAGACTGAAGCTTTCTTT
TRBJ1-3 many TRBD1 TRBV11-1 CASSSYTDRKGTGNTIYF TGTGCCAGCAGCTCTTACACGGACAGGAAAGGGACCGGAAACACCATATATTTT
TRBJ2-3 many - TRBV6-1 CASSEDPRSVDTQYF TGTGCCAGCAGTGAAGACCCGCGCAGCGTAGATACGCAGTATTTT
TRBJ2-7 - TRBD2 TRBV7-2 CASSSNSGGYEQYF TGTGCCAGCAGCTCTAATAGCGGGGGTTACGAGCAGTACTTC
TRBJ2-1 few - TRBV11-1 CASSLAILASAAEQFF TGTGCCAGCAGCTTAGCAATCCTCGCTTCGGCAGCCGAGCAGTTCTTC
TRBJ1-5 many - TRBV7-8 CASSRRGDQPQHF TGTGCCAGCAGCCGTAGGGGGGATCAGCCCCAGCATTTT
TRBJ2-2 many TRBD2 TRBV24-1 CATKSGGRSGELFF TGTGCCACCAAAAGCGGGGGGCGGAGCGGGGAGCTGTTTTTT
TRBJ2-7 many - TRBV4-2 CASSQEGRGAYEQYF TGTGCCAGCAGCCAAGAAGGCAGGGGAGCTTACGAGCAGTACTTC
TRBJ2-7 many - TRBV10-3 CAISRETLTYEQYF TGTGCCATCAGCCGCGAGACTCTGACCTACGAGCAGTACTTC
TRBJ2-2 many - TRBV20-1 CSARDRREAHAGELFF TGCAGTGCTAGAGATAGGAGGGAGGCCCACGCCGGGGAGCTGTTTTTT
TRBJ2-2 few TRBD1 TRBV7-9 CASNDRGGTGELFF TGTGCCAGCAACGACAGGGGGGGCACCGGGGAGCTGTTTTTT
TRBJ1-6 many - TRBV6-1 CASRETQGHYNSPLHF TGTGCCAGCAGAGAAACGCAGGGGCACTATAATTCACCCCTCCACTTT
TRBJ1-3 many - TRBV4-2 CASSQDFNRPGNTIYF TGTGCCAGCAGCCAAGATTTTAACAGACCTGGAAACACCATATATTTT
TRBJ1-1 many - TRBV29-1 CSVEVASGTEAFF TGCAGCGTTGAAGTGGCTTCGGGCACTGAAGCTTTCTTT
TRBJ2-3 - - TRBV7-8 CASSLAGAVDTQYF TGTGCCAGCAGCTTAGCGGGAGCAGTGGATACGCAGTATTTT
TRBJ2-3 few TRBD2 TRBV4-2 CASSQRLAGSDTQYF TGTGCCAGCAGCCAGAGGCTAGCGGGATCGGATACGCAGTATTTT
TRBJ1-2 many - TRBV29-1 CSVTHLVRIGRGYTF TGCAGCGTTACCCATCTCGTACGAATCGGACGGGGCTACACCTTC
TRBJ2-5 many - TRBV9 CASTVGPQETQYF TGTGCCAGCACCGTGGGACCCCAAGAGACCCAGTACTTC
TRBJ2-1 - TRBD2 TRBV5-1 CASSLVIAGEQFF TGCGCCAGCAGCTTGGTAATAGCGGGTGAGCAGTTCTTC